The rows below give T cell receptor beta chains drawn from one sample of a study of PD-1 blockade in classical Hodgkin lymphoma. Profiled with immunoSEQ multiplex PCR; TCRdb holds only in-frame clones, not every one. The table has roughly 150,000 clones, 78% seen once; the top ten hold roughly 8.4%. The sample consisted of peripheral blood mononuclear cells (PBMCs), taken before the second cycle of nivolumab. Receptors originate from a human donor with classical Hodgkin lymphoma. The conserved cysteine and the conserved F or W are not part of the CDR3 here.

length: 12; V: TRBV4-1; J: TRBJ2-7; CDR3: ASSPGGGPYEQY
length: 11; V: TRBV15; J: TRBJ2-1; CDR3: ATGDPRGNEQF
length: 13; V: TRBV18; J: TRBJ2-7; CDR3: ASSPGVAGAGEQY
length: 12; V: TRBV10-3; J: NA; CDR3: AIRASDLTYEQY
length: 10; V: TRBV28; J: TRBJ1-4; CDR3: ASSLVGEELF
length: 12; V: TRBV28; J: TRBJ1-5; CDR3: ASIGGQGLQPQH
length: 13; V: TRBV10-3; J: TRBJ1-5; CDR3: AISGGPGGNQPQH
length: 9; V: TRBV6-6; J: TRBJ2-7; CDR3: ATHFGGEQY
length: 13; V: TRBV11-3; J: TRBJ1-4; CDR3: ASSVQTGEIEKLF
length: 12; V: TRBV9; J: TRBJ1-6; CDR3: ASSIRNSASPLH
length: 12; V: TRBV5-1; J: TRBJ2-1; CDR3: ASSLLVSYNEQF
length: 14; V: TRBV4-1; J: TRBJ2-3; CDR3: ASSQQGGGRTDTQY
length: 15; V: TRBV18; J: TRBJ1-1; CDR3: ASSPTQGAGGSTEAF
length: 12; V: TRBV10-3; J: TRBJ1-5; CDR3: AISESRRGQPQH
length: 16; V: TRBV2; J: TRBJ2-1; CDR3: ARTQEAGPAESYNEQF
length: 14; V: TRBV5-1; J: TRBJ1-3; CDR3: ASRPLPIASGNTIY
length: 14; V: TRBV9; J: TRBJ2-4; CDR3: ASSVDAGAAKNIQY
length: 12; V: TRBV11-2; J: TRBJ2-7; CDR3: ASSLSRQGFEQY
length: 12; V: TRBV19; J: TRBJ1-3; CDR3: ASETGGPGNTIY
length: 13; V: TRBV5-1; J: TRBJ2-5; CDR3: ASRGDAQLGQKEY
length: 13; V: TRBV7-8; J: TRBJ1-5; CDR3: ASSLGTGGYQPQH
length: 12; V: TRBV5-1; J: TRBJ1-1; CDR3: ASSLWGVNTEAF
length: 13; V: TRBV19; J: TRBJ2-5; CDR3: ASSMGVWFGETQY
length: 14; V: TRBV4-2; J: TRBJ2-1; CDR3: ASSQVLLAGKNEQF
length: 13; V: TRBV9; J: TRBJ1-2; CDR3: ASSALRGIGRGYT
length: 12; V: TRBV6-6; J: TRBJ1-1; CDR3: ASSYSGGDTEAF